These 8 T cell receptor beta chains came from one sample sequenced in a study of siplizumab effects on memory and regulatory T cells. TCRdb's copy holds only in-frame clones and misses some; the assay was immunoSEQ multiplex PCR. The profile shows over 70,000 clones, about nine tenths of them singletons. Sample: CD4+ T cells sorted from blood. The receptors were gathered from a human donor in good health.

The V and J genes are TRBV29-1 and TRBJ2-4, with a tentative D call TRBD1 (5 bases). Germline assignment: CDR1 SQVTM and CDR2 ANQGSEA. V was pared by 4 bases and J by 3 bases, with 10 bases between. This CDR3 spans 13 amino acids. The CDR3 DNA reads as TGCAGCGTTGCAGCAGGGATCAAAAACATTCAGTACTTC. This translates into CSVAAGIKNIQYF.

The rearrangement joins TRBV30 to TRBJ2-1; the match to TRBD2 covers 9 bases. The CDR3 totals 14 residues. Germline V gene sequence: CDR1 GTSNPN, CDR2 SVGIG (reference sequence). J was trimmed by 7 bases and V by 5 bases; bases with no gene match: 9. CDR3 in amino acids: CAWGEGLAGNEQFF. The DNA for the CDR3 is TGTGCCTGGGGGGAGGGGCTAGCGGGGAATGAGCAGTTCTTC.

This chain connects TRBV28 to TRBJ2-7, with no clear D. Trimming stripped 3 bases from V and 2 bases from J, with 11 bases between. CDR1 is MDHEN, CDR2 SYDVKM, per germline. The CDR3 loop spans 14 amino acids. CDR3 sequence: CASSLVGQPYEQYF. The CDR3 region has the DNA TGTGCCAGCAGTTTGGTGGGCCAGCCCTACGAGCAGTACTTC.

This clone occurred once. The V gene is TRBV7-2, the J gene TRBJ1-4; no reliable D call. Germline values: CDR1 SGHTA, CDR2 FQGNSA. The CDR3 spans 17 residues. Deletions cut 5 bases from V and 7 bases from J, with 23 bases between. CDR3 sequence: CASSPSWVLGRGEKLFF. The CDR3 coding sequence is TGTGCCAGCAGCCCTAGTTGGGTCCTGGGTCGGGGTGAAAAACTGTTTTTT.

This clone showed up just once. The rearrangement links TRBV6-1 to TRBJ2-7, with a tentative D call TRBD1 (6 bases). Trimming cost V 7 bases and J 0 bases, with 13 bases left between them. The CDR3 totals 14 residues. CDR1 and CDR2 (germline): MNHNS, SASEGT. The CDR3 sequence is CASITGQSSYEQYF. The CDR3 DNA reads TGTGCCAGCATCACGGGACAATCCTCCTACGAGCAGTACTTC.

The chain carries TRBV28 and TRBJ1-3; no definite D call. The germline gives CDR1 MDHEN, CDR2 SYDVKM. V was shortened by 7 bases and J by 7 bases, with 11 bases between the two germline ends. The length of the CDR3 is 12 residues. The CDR3 protein is CASNTPGNTIYF. In DNA form, the CDR3 reads TGTGCCAGCAACACCCCCGGCAACACCATATATTTT.

The rearrangement links TRBV4-1 to TRBJ2-1; TRBD2 aligns across 15 bases. The CDR3 consists of 17 residues. CDR1 is MGHRA and CDR2 is YSYEKL in the germline V gene. V shed 4 bases, J shed 8 bases, and the junction held 9 bases outside the gene matches. CDR3 in amino acids: CASSPSGLAGGMDEQFF. CDR3 DNA: TGCGCCAGCAGCCCGTCAGGACTAGCGGGAGGGATGGATGAGCAGTTCTTC.

This clone was seen a single time. DNA of the CDR3: TGTGCCAGCAGACGGGACATCGCCCTTCACGAGCAGTACTTC. This encodes CASRRDIALHEQYF. V is TRBV28 and J is TRBJ2-7, with a tentative D call TRBD1 (6 bases). The CDR3 extends over 14 amino acids. The germline V and J ends were trimmed by 6 bases and 5 bases, with 17 bases remaining between them. From germline, CDR1 is MDHEN and CDR2 SYDVKM.